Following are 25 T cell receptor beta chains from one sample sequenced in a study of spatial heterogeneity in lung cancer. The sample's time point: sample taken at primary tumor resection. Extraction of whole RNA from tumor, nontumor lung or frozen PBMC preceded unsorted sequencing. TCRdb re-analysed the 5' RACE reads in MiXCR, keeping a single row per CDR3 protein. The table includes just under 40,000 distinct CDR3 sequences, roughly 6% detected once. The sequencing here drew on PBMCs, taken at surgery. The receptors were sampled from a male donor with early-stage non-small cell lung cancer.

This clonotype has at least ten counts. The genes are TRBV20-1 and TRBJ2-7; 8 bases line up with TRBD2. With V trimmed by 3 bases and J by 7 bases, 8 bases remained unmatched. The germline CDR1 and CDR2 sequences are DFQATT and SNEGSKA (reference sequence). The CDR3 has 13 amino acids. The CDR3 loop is CSASTGGPGEQYF. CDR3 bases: TGCAGTGCTAGTACGGGGGGGCCTGGGGAGCAGTACTTC.

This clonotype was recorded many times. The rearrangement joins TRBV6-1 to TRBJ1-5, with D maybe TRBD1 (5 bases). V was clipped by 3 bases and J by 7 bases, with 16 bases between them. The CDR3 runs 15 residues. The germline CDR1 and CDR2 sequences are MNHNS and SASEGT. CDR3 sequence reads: CASSESGAIRQPQHF. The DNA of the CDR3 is TGTGCCAGCAGTGAGAGTGGGGCGATTCGACAGCCCCAGCATTTT.

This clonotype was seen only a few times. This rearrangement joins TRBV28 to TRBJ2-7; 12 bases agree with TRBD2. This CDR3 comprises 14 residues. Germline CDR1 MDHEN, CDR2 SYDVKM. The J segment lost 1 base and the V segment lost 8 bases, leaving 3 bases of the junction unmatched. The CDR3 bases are TGTGCCAGCCAGACTAGCGGGGGATCCTACGAGCAGTACTTC. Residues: CASQTSGGSYEQYF.

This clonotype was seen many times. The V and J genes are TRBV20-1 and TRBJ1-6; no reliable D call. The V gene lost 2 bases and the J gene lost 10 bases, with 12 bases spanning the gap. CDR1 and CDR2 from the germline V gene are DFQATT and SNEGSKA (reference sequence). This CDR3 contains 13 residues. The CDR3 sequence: CSARPLAASPLHF. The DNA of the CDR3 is TGCAGTGCTAGACCCCTCGCCGCCTCACCCCTCCACTTT.

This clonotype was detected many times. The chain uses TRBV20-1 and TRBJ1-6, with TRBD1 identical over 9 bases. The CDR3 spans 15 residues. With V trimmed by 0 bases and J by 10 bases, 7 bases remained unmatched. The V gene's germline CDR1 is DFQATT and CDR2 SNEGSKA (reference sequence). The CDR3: CSARDRGQGDSPLHF. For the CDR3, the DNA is TGCAGTGCTAGAGATAGGGGACAGGGTGACTCACCCCTCCACTTT.

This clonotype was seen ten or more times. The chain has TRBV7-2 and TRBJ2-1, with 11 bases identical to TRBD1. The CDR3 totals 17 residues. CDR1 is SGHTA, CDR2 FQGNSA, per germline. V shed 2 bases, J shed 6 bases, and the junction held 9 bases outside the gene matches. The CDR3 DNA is TGTGCCAGCAGCTTATATCTTGGGACAGGGGGACGCAATGAGCAGTTCTTC. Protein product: CASSLYLGTGGRNEQFF.

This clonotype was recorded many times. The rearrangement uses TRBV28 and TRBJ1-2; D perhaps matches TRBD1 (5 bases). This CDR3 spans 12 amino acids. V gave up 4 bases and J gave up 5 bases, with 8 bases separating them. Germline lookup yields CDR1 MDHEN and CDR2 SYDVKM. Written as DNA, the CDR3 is TGTGCCAGCAGTTACGGGACGTATGGCTACACCTTC. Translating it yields CASSYGTYGYTF.

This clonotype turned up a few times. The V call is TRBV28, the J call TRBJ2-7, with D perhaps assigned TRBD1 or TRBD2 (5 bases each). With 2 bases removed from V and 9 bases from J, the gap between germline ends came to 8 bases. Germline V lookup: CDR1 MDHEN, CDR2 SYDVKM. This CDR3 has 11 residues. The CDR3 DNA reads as TGTGCCAGCAGTTTAGGGGACGGGCAGTACTTC. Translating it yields CASSLGDGQYF.

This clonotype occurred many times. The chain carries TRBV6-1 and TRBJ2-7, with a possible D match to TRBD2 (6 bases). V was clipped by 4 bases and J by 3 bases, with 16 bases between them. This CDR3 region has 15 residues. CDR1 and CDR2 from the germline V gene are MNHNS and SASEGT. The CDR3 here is CASSGGRGERYEQYF. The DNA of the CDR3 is TGTGCCAGCAGTGGCGGACGCGGGGAGCGCTACGAGCAGTACTTC.

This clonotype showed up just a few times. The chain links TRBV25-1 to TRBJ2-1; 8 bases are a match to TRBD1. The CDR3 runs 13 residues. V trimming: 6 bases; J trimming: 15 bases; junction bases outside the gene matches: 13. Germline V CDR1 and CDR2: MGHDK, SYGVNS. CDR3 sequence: CASRLQRGQERFF. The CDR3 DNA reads TGTGCCAGCAGATTACAAAGGGGACAGGAGAGGTTCTTC.

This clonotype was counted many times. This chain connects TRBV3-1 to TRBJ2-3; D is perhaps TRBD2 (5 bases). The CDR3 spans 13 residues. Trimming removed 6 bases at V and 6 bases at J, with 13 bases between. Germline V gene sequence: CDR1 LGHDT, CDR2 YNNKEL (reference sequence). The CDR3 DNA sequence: TGTGCCAGCAGTCTATCAATAGCGGATACGCAGTATTTT. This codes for CASSLSIADTQYF.

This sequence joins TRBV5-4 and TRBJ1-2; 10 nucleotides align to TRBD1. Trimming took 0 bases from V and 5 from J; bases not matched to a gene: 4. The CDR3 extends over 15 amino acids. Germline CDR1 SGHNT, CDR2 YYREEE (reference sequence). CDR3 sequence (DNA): TGTGCCAGCAGCTTGGCAGGGACAGGGGTATATGGCTACACCTTC. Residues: CASSLAGTGVYGYTF. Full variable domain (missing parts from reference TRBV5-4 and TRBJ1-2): ETGVTQSPTHLIKTRGQQVTLRCSSQSGHNTVSWYQQALGQGPQFIFQYYREEENGRGNFPPRFSGLQFPNYSSELNVNALELDDSALYLCASSLAGTGVYGYTFGSGTRLTVV.

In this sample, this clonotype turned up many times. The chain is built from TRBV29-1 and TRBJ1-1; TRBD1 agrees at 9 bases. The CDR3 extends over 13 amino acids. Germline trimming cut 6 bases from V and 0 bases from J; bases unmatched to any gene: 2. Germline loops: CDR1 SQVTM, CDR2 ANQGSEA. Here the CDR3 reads CSVQGAVNTEAFF. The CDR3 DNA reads TGCAGCGTACAGGGGGCCGTGAACACTGAAGCTTTCTTT.

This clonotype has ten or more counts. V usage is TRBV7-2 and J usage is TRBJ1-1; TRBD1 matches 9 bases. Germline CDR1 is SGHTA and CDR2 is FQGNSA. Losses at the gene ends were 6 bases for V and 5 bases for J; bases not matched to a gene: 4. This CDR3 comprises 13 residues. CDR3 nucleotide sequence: TGTGCCAGCAGACGGGACAGGGCGACTGAAGCTTTCTTT. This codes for CASRRDRATEAFF.

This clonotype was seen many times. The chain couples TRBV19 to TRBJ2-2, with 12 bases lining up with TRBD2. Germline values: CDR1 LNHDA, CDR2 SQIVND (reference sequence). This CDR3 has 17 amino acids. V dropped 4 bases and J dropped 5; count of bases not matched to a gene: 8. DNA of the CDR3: TGTGCCAGTAGTACAACTAGCGGGGGGTACCTAACCGGGGAGCTGTTTTTT. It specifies CASSTTSGGYLTGELFF.

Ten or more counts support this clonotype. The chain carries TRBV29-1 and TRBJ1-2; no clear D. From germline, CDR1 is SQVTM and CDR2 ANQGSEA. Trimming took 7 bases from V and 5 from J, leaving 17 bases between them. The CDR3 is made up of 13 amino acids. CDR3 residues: CSAQLPNEYGYTF. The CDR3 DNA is TGCAGCGCCCAGTTGCCAAATGAATATGGCTACACCTTC.

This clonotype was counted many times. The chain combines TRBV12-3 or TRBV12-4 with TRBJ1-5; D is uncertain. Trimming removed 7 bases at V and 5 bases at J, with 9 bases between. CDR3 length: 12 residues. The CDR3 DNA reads TGTGCCAGCACCCTAAGGTATCAGCCCCAGCATTTT. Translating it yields CASTLRYQPQHF.

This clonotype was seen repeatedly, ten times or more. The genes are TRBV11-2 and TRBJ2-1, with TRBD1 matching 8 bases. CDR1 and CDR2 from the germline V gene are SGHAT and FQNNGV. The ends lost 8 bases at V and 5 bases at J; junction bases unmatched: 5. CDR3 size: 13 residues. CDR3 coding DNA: TGTGCCAGCGGGACAGGTTTAAACAATGAGCAGTTCTTC. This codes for CASGTGLNNEQFF.

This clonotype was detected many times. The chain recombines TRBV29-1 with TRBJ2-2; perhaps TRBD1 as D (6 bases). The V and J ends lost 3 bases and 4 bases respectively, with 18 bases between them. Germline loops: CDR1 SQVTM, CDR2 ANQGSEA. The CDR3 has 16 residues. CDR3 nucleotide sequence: TGCAGCGTTGATTGGGCAGGGGACGCCACCACCGGGGAGCTGTTTTTT. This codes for CSVDWAGDATTGELFF.

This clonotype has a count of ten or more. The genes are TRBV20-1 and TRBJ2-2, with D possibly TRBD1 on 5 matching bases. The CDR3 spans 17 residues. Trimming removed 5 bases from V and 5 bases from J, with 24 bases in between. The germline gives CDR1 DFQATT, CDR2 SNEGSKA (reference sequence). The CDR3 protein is CSADAFGQGIWTGELFF. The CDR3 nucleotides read TGCAGTGCTGACGCCTTTGGGCAGGGAATTTGGACCGGGGAGCTGTTTTTT.

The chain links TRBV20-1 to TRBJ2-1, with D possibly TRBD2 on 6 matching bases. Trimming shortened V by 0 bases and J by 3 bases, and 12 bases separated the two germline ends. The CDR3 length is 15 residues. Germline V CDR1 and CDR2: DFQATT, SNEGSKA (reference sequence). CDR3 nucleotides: TGCAGTGCTAGAGAGGGCGGGGTCGACTACAATGAGCAGTTCTTC. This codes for CSAREGGVDYNEQFF.

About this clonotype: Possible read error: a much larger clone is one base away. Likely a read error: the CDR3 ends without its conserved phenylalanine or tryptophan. The CDR3 nucleotides are TGTGCCAGCAGAGGGCGTGGCGGAACGCAGCCCCAGGAGACCCAGTACTTA. Encoded protein: CASRGRGGTQPQETQYL. The chain combines TRBV2 with TRBJ2-5; D uncertain. Trimming cost V 6 bases and J 5 bases, with 25 bases left between them. The CDR3 runs 17 residues. Germline values: CDR1 SNHLY, CDR2 FYNNEI.

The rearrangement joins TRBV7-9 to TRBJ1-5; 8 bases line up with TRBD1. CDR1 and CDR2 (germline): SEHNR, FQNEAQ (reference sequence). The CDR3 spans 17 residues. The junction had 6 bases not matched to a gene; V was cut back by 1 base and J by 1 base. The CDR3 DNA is TGTGCCAGCAGCTTAGGAACCACAGGGGGGAGCAATCAGCCCCAGCATTTT. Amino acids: CASSLGTTGGSNQPQHF.

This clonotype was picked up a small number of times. The CDR3, as DNA: TGCAGTGCTCGATGGGCGGGGCAAGAGACCCAGTACTTC. Translation gives CSARWAGQETQYF. This chain uses TRBV20-1 with TRBJ2-5; D is perhaps TRBD2 (6 bases). The CDR3 contains 13 residues. Germline V gives CDR1 DFQATT, CDR2 SNEGSKA (reference sequence). Trimming removed 5 bases at V and 2 bases at J, with 12 bases between.

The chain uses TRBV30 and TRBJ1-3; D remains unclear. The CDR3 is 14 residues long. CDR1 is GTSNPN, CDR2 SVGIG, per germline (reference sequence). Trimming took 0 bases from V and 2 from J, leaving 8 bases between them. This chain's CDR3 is CAWSVGFPGNTIYF. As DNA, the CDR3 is TGTGCCTGGAGTGTAGGGTTCCCTGGAAACACCATATATTTT.